The 10 T cell receptor beta chains below come from one sample, sequenced in a study of PD-L1 blockade in urothelial cancer. The table came from immunoSEQ multiplex PCR; TCRdb's copy has only in-frame clones and leaves some out. The profile shows 95,000 to 100,000 clones, more than 75% of them singletons. As to time point: pretreatment peripheral blood. This specimen consisted of PBMCs, obtained around atezolizumab (anti-PD-L1) treatment. These receptors originate from a man aged 60-69 years with urothelial cancer.

The chain carries TRBV5-1 and TRBJ2-7; 8 nucleotides agree with TRBD1. J gave up 6 bases and V 0 bases, and 8 bases lay outside the gene matches. The CDR3 has 15 amino acids. The germline gives CDR1 SGHRS, CDR2 YFSETQ. This chain's CDR3 is CASSLEAGGPLEQYF. The CDR3 bases are TGCGCCAGCAGCTTGGAGGCAGGGGGCCCCCTCGAGCAGTACTTC.

The gene calls are TRBV18 and TRBJ2-1, with D possibly matching TRBD2 (6 bases). Germline CDR1 is KGHSH and CDR2 is LQKENI. V was cut by 3 bases and J by 0 bases, with 18 bases left in between. This CDR3 has 18 residues. The DNA for the CDR3 is TGTGCCAGCTCACCTTACGGACCCCTAGCGCACTCCTACAATGAGCAGTTCTTC. It codes for CASSPYGPLAHSYNEQFF. The whole variable domain, remainder taken from reference TRBV18 and TRBJ2-1, is NAGVMQNPRHLVRRRGQEARLRCSPMKGHSHVYWYRQLPEEGLKFMVYLQKENIIDESGMPKERFSAEFPKEGPSILRIQQVVRGDSAAYFCASSPYGPLAHSYNEQFFGPGTRLTVL.

This rearrangement joins TRBV4-1 to TRBJ2-1; a possible D gene is TRBD1 (5 bases). The CDR3 length is 17 residues. Germline V gene data show CDR1 as MGHRA and CDR2 as YSYEKL. The V and J ends lost 1 base and 5 bases respectively, with 18 bases between them. The CDR3 DNA reads as TGCGCCAGCAGCCAAGCCCCCCTCCCTGGGGCTAACAATGAGCAGTTCTTC. This translates into CASSQAPLPGANNEQFF.

This chain joins TRBV5-1 and TRBJ2-7, with a weak D call TRBD1 (5 bases). This CDR3 region has 13 residues. Per germline, CDR1 SGHRS and CDR2 YFSETQ. The V end was cut by 4 bases, the J end by 5 bases, with 13 bases between. DNA of the CDR3: TGCGCCAGCAGCCCCTCAGACAGAGACGAGCAGTACTTC. This translates into CASSPSDRDEQYF.

This rearrangement joins TRBV27 to TRBJ2-7; 7 positions agree with TRBD1. J gave up 3 bases and V 3 bases, and 8 bases lay outside the gene matches. Looked up from germline, CDR1 is MNHEY and CDR2 is SMNVEV (reference sequence). The CDR3 contains 15 residues. The CDR3 is CASSLLRGIGYEQYF. In DNA form, the CDR3 reads TGTGCCAGCAGTTTGCTCAGGGGGATAGGCTACGAGCAGTACTTC.

V usage is TRBV5-1 and J usage is TRBJ2-1; a possible D gene is TRBD1 (6 bases). CDR1 is SGHRS, CDR2 YFSETQ, per germline. Trimming shortened V by 4 bases and J by 4 bases, and 12 bases separated the two germline ends. The CDR3 spans 14 residues. The CDR3 loop is CASSTGTPYNEQFF. The CDR3 DNA reads as TGCGCCAGCAGCACCGGGACACCGTACAATGAGCAGTTCTTC.

The chain uses TRBV28 and TRBJ2-3; D is unclear. Germline V gene data show CDR1 as MDHEN and CDR2 as SYDVKM. Trimming removed 6 bases from V and 2 bases from J, with 6 bases in between. The CDR3 is made up of 12 amino acids. The CDR3 region is CASRVATDTQYF. CDR3 nucleotide sequence: TGTGCCAGCAGGGTGGCCACAGATACGCAGTATTTT.

The chain couples TRBV7-9 to TRBJ2-1; 10 bases agree with TRBD2. The CDR3 is made up of 15 amino acids. Germline-derived CDR1 and CDR2 are SEHNR and FQNEAQ (reference sequence). The J segment lost 2 bases and the V segment lost 8 bases, leaving 6 bases of the junction unmatched. The CDR3: CASFVSGGAYNEQFF. The CDR3 bases are TGTGCCAGCTTCGTCAGCGGGGGGGCCTACAATGAGCAGTTCTTC.

This chain joins TRBV30 and TRBJ2-2; D is possibly TRBD1 (7 bases). The CDR3 is 15 amino acids. Germline loops: CDR1 GTSNPN, CDR2 SVGIG (reference sequence). The V end lost 3 bases, the J end lost 0 bases, and 11 bases lay between the germline ends. The CDR3 nucleotides are TGTGCCTGGAGGGGGGGACAGACGAACACCGGGGAGCTGTTTTTT. Translation: CAWRGGQTNTGELFF.

Only one count was recorded for this clone. The rearrangement links TRBV29-1 to TRBJ2-3, with TRBD2 identical over 14 bases. V gave up 2 bases and J gave up 3 bases; unmatched junction bases: 10. This CDR3 has 18 residues. The germline V gene encodes CDR1 SQVTM and CDR2 ANQGSEA. DNA of the CDR3: TGCAGCGTTGAATCTACCGGGACTAGCGGGAGTAGGACAGATACGCAGTATTTT. Protein: CSVESTGTSGSRTDTQYF.